A single sample is the source of the 17 T cell receptor beta chains below, sequenced in a study of blood T cells in healthy people across ages. Combining a sample-barcoded 5' primer with a J-beta primer mix, a second PCR ran for roughly 6 to 12 cycles. TCRdb re-analysed the 5' RACE reads in MiXCR, keeping a single row per CDR3 protein. Of 600,000 or so distinct CDR3 sequences in the sample, 45% to 55% were seen once. The sample taken for sequencing was blood. These receptors all come from an elderly man in good health.

This clonotype has a single count. Possible read error: a much larger clone is one base away. The DNA of the CDR3 is TGTGCCAGCAGCCTAGGGGTAGCGGGAGAAAATGAGCAGTACTTC. Translated, it gives CASSLGVAGENEQYF. J is TRBJ2-5 and V is TRBV7-2; 9 bases are shared with TRBD2. The V and J ends lost 5 bases and 11 bases, in that order; junction bases with no gene match: 15. Per germline, CDR1 SGHTA and CDR2 FQGNSA. The CDR3 spans 15 residues.

This sequence joins TRBV11-2 and TRBJ2-7; D is unclear. In germline, CDR1 is SGHAT, CDR2 FQNNGV. Trimming removed 1 base at V and 4 bases at J, with 14 bases between. This CDR3 has 15 residues. The DNA for the CDR3 is TGTGCCAGCAGCTTAGGGCAGGCCCCTGCTTACGAGCAGTACTTC. It encodes CASSLGQAPAYEQYF.

In the case of this clonotype: Germline and junction disagree at one end, which may indicate a read error. CDR3 DNA sequence: TGTACCAGCACCTCCGCGTCAGGGGCTCAGCCCCAGCATTTT. Its translation is CTSTSASGAQPQHF. The chain couples TRBV6-5 to TRBJ1-5; TRBD1 is a possible D gene (6 bases). This CDR3 spans 14 amino acids. CDR1 is MNHEY and CDR2 is SVGAGI in the germline V gene.

The CDR3 protein is CASRTPGPRQETQYF. The CDR3 DNA reads as TGTGCCAGCAGGACCCCGGGGCCGAGGCAAGAGACCCAGTACTTC. The chain couples TRBV28 to TRBJ2-5; the D gene could be TRBD1 or TRBD2 (5 bases each). Germline CDR1 and CDR2: MDHEN and SYDVKM. The CDR3 has 15 residues. Deletions cut 6 bases from V and 2 bases from J, with 16 bases between.

The chain employs TRBV6-5 and TRBJ1-5; TRBD1 matches 8 bases. The V gene's germline CDR1 is MNHEY and CDR2 SVGAGI. CDR3 length: 15 amino acids. With V trimmed by 5 bases and J by 5 bases, 8 bases remained unmatched. As DNA, the CDR3 is TGTGCCAGCAGTACTTCAGGGGGCGCATATCAGCCCCAGCATTTT. Residues: CASSTSGGAYQPQHF.

This clonotype was seen a handful of times. The genes are TRBV6-1 and TRBJ2-1; 7 nucleotides align to TRBD1. J was trimmed by 2 bases and V by 9 bases; bases with no gene match: 7. This CDR3 comprises 14 residues. Germline-derived CDR1 and CDR2 are MNHNS and SASEGT. The CDR3 nucleotides read TGTGCCAGTATTCGGGACAGCCCCTACAATGAGCAGTTCTTC. It yields the protein CASIRDSPYNEQFF.

This clonotype has a single count. V gene TRBV29-1 combines with J gene TRBJ2-1; 8 bases fit TRBD1. The better agreement between TRBJ2-7 and the DNA end casts doubt on the J call. The CDR3 has 13 amino acids. Germline assignment: CDR1 SQVTM and CDR2 ANQGSEA. The CDR3 region has the DNA TGCAGCGGGGACAGGAGCTCCTACAAGGAGCAGTACTTC. Amino acids: CSGDRSSYKEQYF.

This clonotype has a handful of counts. This chain joins TRBV20-1 and TRBJ2-6; D might be TRBD1 (5 bases). Trimming left V 4 bases short and J 0 bases short, with 16 bases between. The CDR3 is 17 amino acids. Germline CDR1 is DFQATT and CDR2 is SNEGSKA (reference sequence). This CDR3 reads CSANPQGSGSGANVLTF. In DNA, the CDR3 is TGCAGTGCTAACCCTCAGGGTTCGGGCTCTGGGGCCAACGTCCTGACTTTC.

In its sample, this clonotype was seen a few times. The chain employs TRBV4-1 and TRBJ2-5; 10 bases map to TRBD2. CDR3 size: 16 residues. Germline lookup yields CDR1 MGHRA and CDR2 YSYEKL. The ends lost 3 bases at V and 11 bases at J; junction bases unmatched: 15. The CDR3 sequence is CASSHALLAGVKEQYF. CDR3 nucleotides: TGCGCCAGCAGCCATGCCTTGCTAGCGGGAGTAAAAGAGCAGTACTTC.

This clonotype came up once. This sequence joins TRBV20-1 and TRBJ1-2; 8 bases align to TRBD1. CDR1 is DFQATT, CDR2 SNEGSKA, per germline (reference sequence). The CDR3 length is 12 residues. J lost 5 bases, V lost 6 bases, and 5 bases had no gene match. CDR3 in DNA: TGCAGTGCCCGGACAGGGTCTTATGGCTACACCTTC. This gives the protein CSARTGSYGYTF.

The gene calls are TRBV7-2 and TRBJ1-6; perhaps TRBD1 as D (5 bases). The germline V gene encodes CDR1 SGHTA and CDR2 FQGNSA. The CDR3 is made up of 15 amino acids. The V end lost 3 bases, the J end lost 9 bases, and 15 bases lay between the germline ends. CDR3 loop: CASSLIWGVGSPLHF. In DNA form, the CDR3 reads TGTGCCAGCAGCTTGATCTGGGGGGTCGGTTCACCCCTCCACTTT.

The gene calls are TRBV5-1 and TRBJ1-5, with 7 bases lining up with TRBD1. This CDR3 has 14 amino acids. CDR1 is SGHRS and CDR2 is YFSETQ in the germline V gene. With 0 bases clipped from V and 7 bases from J, the junction kept 4 bases outside the gene matches. The DNA for the CDR3 is TGCGCCAGCAGCTTGGAGGCAGGGGGACAGCCCCAGCATTTT. Encoded protein: CASSLEAGGQPQHF.

CDR3 bases: TGTGCCAGCAGGGAACAGGGGATGGGCGAGACCCAGTACTTC. As protein: CASREQGMGETQYF. The chain joins TRBV6-2 or TRBV6-3 to TRBJ2-5; 7 nucleotides line up with TRBD1. Germline-derived CDR1 and CDR2 are MNHEY and SVGEGT. The trim removed 6 bases at V and 5 bases at J, leaving 9 bases unmatched. The CDR3 has 14 residues.

V is TRBV3-1 and J is TRBJ2-1, with no clear D. CDR3 length: 11 residues. The V end was cut by 3 bases, the J end by 11 bases, with 8 bases between. The germline V gene encodes CDR1 LGHDT and CDR2 YNNKEL (reference sequence). As DNA, the CDR3 is TGTGCCAGCAGCCATGGTACGAAGCAGTTCTTC. Translated: CASSHGTKQFF.

The chain uses TRBV9 and TRBJ2-1, with TRBD2 matching 9 bases. Looked up from germline, CDR1 is SGDLS and CDR2 is YYNGEE. The CDR3 runs 16 residues. V dropped 0 bases and J dropped 4; count of bases not matched to a gene: 5. The CDR3 reads CASSVAGAGGYNEQFF. CDR3 DNA sequence: TGTGCCAGCAGCGTAGCCGGGGCGGGAGGGTACAATGAGCAGTTCTTC. The whole variable domain, remainder taken from reference TRBV9 and TRBJ2-1, is DSGVTQTPKHLITATGQRVTLRCSPRSGDLSVYWYQQSLDQGLQFLIQYYNGEERAKGNILERFSAQQFPDLHSELNLSSLELGDSALYFCASSVAGAGGYNEQFFGPGTRLTVL.

This chain links TRBV20-1 with TRBJ1-4; no firm D call. V was pared by 4 bases and J by 8 bases, with 14 bases between. The CDR3 is 13 residues long. Germline V gene sequence: CDR1 DFQATT, CDR2 SNEGSKA (reference sequence). The CDR3: CSANNLAYEKLFF. Written as DNA, the CDR3 is TGCAGTGCTAACAATCTTGCCTACGAAAAACTGTTTTTT.

This chain connects TRBV7-8 to TRBJ2-2; D is possibly TRBD1 or TRBD2 (5 bases each). This CDR3 region has 18 residues. V dropped 3 bases and J dropped 4 bases, with 21 bases sitting between them. Germline assignment: CDR1 SGHVS and CDR2 FQNEAQ. CDR3 bases: TGTGCCAGCAGCTTCCGGGACCGAAACGGAAGGGTCACCGGGGAGCTGTTTTTT. Its translation: CASSFRDRNGRVTGELFF.